This T cell receptor beta chain was captured in a study of OX40 agonist ivuxolimab in advanced cancers. Study results and caveats: CD4+ and CD8+ blood T cells expanded clonally by week 6 at 0.1 to 3.0 mg/kg. It was also the case that some nonresponders had low normalized T-cell clonal expansion.

The CDR3 consists of 16 residues. Germline V gene sequence: CDR1 SGHVS, CDR2 FQNEAQ. Trimming took 1 base from V and 6 from J; bases not matched to a gene: 9. Generated by immunoSEQ multiplex PCR, the TCRdb table keeps only in-frame clones and is missing some. In the table there are roughly 19,000 clones, over 70% of which are singletons. About this clone: The antigen remains unidentified.

The investigators sampled blood at baseline, at cycle 4 day 1, and at cycle 7 day 1. The chain employs TRBV7-8 and TRBJ1-1; TRBD1 agrees at 9 bases. The sample in question was CD4+ or CD8+ T cells sorted from blood, obtained in a trial of the OX40 agonist ivuxolimab. The receptor was isolated from an adult with an advanced solid tumor such as melanoma, head and neck, liver or kidney cancer. Written as DNA, the CDR3 is TGTGCCAGCAGCTTAGTATGGATGGGACAGGGTCCTGAAGCTTTCTTT. Protein: CASSLVWMGQGPEAFF.